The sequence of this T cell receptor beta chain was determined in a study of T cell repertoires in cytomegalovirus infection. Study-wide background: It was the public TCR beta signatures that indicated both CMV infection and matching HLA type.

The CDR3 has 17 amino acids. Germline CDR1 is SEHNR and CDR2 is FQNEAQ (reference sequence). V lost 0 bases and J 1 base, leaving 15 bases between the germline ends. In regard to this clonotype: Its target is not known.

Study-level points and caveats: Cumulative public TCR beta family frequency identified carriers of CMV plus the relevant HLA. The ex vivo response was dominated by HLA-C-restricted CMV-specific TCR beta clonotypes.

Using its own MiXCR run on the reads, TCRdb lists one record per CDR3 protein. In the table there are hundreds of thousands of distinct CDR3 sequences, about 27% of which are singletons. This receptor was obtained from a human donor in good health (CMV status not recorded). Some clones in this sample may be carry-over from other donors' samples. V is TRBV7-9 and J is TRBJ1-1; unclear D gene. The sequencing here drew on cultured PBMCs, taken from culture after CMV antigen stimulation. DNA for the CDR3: TGTGCCAGCAGCTTAGCCCGTCACAGCATGACGAACACTGAAGCTTTCTTT. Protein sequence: CASSLARHSMTNTEAFF.